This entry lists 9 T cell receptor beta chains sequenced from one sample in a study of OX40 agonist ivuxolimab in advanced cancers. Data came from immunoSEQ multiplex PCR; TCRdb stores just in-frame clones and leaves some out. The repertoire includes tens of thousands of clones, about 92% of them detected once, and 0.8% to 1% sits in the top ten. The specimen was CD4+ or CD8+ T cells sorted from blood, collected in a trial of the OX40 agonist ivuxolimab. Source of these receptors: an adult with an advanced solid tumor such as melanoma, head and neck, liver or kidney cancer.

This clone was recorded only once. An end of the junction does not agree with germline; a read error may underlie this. CDR3 sequence: CASSVAGTAYGYTF. CDR3 DNA sequence: TGTGCCAGCAGCGTAGCCGGGACGGCCTATGGCTACACCTTC. The chain employs TRBV7-2 and TRBJ1-2; D is possibly TRBD1 (5 bases). CDR3 length: 14 amino acids. Germline V CDR1 and CDR2: SGHTA, FQGNSA.

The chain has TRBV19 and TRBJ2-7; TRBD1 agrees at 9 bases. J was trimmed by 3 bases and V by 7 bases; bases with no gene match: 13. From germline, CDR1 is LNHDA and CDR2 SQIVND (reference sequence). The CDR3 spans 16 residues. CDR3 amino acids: CASKRTGALQSYEQYF. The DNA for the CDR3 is TGTGCCAGTAAGAGGACAGGGGCCCTCCAAAGCTACGAGCAGTACTTC.

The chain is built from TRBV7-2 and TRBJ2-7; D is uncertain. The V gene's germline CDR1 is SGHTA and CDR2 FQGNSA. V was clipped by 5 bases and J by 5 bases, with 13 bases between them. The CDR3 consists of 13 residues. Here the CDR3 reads CASSREIGNEQYF. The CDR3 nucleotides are TGTGCCAGCAGCCGAGAGATAGGCAACGAGCAGTACTTC.

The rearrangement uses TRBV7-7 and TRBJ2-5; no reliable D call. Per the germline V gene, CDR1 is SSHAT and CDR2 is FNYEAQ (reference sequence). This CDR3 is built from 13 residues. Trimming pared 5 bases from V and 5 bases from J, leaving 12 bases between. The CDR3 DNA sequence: TGTGCCAGCAGCCGCGACGAGGCGGAGACCCAGTACTTC. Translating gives CASSRDEAETQYF. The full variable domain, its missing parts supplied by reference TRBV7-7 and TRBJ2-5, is GAGVSQSPRYKVTKRGQDVTLRCDPISSHATLYWYQQALGQGPEFLTYFNYEAQPDKSGLPSDRFSAERPEGSISTLTIQRTEQRDSAMYRCASSRDEAETQYFGPGTRLLVL.

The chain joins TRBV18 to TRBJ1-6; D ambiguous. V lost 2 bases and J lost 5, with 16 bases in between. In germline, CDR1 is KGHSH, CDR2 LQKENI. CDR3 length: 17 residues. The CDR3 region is CASSPFPRTPNNSPLHF. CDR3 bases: TGTGCCAGCTCACCATTCCCCCGGACGCCGAATAATTCACCCCTCCACTTT.

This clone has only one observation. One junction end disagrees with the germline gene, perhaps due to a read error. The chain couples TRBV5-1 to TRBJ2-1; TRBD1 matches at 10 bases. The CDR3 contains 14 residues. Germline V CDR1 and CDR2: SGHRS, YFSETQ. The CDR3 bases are TGCGCCAGCAGCATGACAGGGGGCTACCATGAGCAGTTCTTC. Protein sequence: CASSMTGGYHEQFF.

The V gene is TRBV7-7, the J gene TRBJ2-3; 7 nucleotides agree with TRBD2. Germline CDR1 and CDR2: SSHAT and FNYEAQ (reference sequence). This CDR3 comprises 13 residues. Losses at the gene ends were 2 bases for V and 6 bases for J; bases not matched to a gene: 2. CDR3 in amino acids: CASSLLAADTQYF. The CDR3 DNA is TGTGCCAGCAGCTTACTAGCGGCCGATACGCAGTATTTT.

CDR3 sequence reads: CASSLDRGLSATGNTIYF. The CDR3 nucleotides are TGTGCCAGCAGCTTGGACAGGGGGCTATCGGCTACTGGAAACACCATATATTTT. The chain combines TRBV7-9 with TRBJ1-3, with 11 bases identical to TRBD1. V trimming: 3 bases; J trimming: 2 bases; junction bases outside the gene matches: 9. This CDR3 has 18 amino acids. Per the germline V gene, CDR1 is SEHNR and CDR2 is FQNEAQ (reference sequence).

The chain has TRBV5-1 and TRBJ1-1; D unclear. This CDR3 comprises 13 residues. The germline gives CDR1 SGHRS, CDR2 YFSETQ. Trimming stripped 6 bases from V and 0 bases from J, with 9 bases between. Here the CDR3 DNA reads TGCGCCAGCACTCCGACTTTGAACACTGAAGCTTTCTTT. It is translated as CASTPTLNTEAFF. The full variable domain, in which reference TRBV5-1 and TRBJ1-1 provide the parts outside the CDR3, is KAGVTQTPRYLIKTRGQQVTLSCSPISGHRSVSWYQQTPGQGLQFLFEYFSETQRNKGNFPGRFSGRQFSNSRSEMNVSTLELGDSALYLCASTPTLNTEAFFGQGTRLTVV.